Listed here are 19 T cell receptor beta chains from one sample, sequenced in a study of T-cell memory formation after mild COVID-19. TCRdb redid the calling of the 5' RACE reads with MiXCR, one entry per CDR3 protein. The sample yields 500,000 to 650,000 distinct CDR3 sequences, less than 25% seen once. The material sequenced was PBMCs or a T cell subset sorted from them (not recorded which). The receptors originated from an adult woman who had mild COVID-19 (a few samples of this study predate the infection). Cell type and time point are not known.

This clonotype was observed a handful of times. V gene TRBV18 combines with J gene TRBJ1-1; D remains ambiguous. This CDR3 comprises 15 residues. Germline CDR1 is KGHSH and CDR2 is LQKENI. V was clipped by 3 bases and J by 0 bases, with 11 bases between them. The CDR3 sequence is CASSPGKLLNTEAFF. In DNA form, the CDR3 reads TGTGCCAGCTCACCCGGGAAACTCTTGAACACTGAAGCTTTCTTT. The entire variable domain, with the rest obtained from reference TRBV18 and TRBJ1-1, is as follows: NAGVMQNPRHLVRRRGQEARLRCSPMKGHSHVYWYRQLPEEGLKFMVYLQKENIIDESGMPKERFSAEFPKEGPSILRIQQVVRGDSAAYFCASSPGKLLNTEAFFGQGTRLTVV.

The chain joins TRBV20-1 to TRBJ1-2, with D uncertain. The CDR3 length is 14 residues. Germline values: CDR1 DFQATT, CDR2 SNEGSKA (reference sequence). V dropped 0 bases and J dropped 4 bases, with 12 bases sitting between them. The CDR3 loop reads CSARDQRAAYGYTF. For the CDR3, the DNA is TGCAGTGCTAGAGATCAAAGGGCAGCCTATGGCTACACCTTC.

The chain employs TRBV5-1 and TRBJ1-1, with TRBD1 identical over 11 bases. The CDR3 runs 16 residues. From germline, CDR1 is SGHRS and CDR2 YFSETQ. Trimming at V came to 3 bases and at J to 3 bases, leaving 7 bases not matched to a gene. Written as DNA, the CDR3 is TGCGCCAGCAGCTGGAGGCCGGGACAGGGGGACACTGAAGCTTTCTTT. Amino acids: CASSWRPGQGDTEAFF.

This clonotype was found a few times. This chain uses TRBV5-1 with TRBJ2-7, with a tentative D call TRBD2 (5 bases). Germline V lookup: CDR1 SGHRS, CDR2 YFSETQ. The germline V and J ends were trimmed by 7 bases and 3 bases, with 17 bases remaining between them. This CDR3 is 14 amino acids long. CDR3 DNA sequence: TGCGCCAGCGCCCCCCCCACGGGGAGCTACGAGCAGTACTTC. It is translated as CASAPPTGSYEQYF.

About this clonotype: Relative to the germline gene, one junction end is altered; a read error may explain this. The CDR3 region is CASSPGQGGRFPF. The CDR3 bases are TGTGCCAGCAGTCCCGGGCAGGGAGGGAGATTTCCCTTC. The chain recombines TRBV6-2 or TRBV6-3 with TRBJ1-2, with a possible D match to TRBD1 (5 bases). Germline values: CDR1 MNHEY, CDR2 SVGEGT. There are 13 residues in the CDR3.

The chain joins TRBV12-3 or TRBV12-4 to TRBJ1-6; a possible D gene is TRBD1 (6 bases). This CDR3 has 13 amino acids. V was shortened by 5 bases and J by 10 bases, with 12 bases between the two germline ends. DNA of the CDR3: TGTGCCAGCAGTCCAACAGGGCAATCACCCCTCCACTTT. This encodes CASSPTGQSPLHF.

This clonotype has a handful of counts. This sequence joins TRBV6-2 or TRBV6-3 and TRBJ2-7; D is undetermined. From germline, CDR1 is MNHEY and CDR2 SVGEGT. This CDR3 comprises 15 residues. V was cut by 4 bases and J by 0 bases, with 13 bases left in between. The CDR3 here is CASSLDAGSSYEQYF. The CDR3 nucleotides are TGTGCCAGCAGTTTGGACGCAGGTAGCTCCTACGAGCAGTACTTC.

The chain couples TRBV7-9 to TRBJ1-5; D unresolved. Germline CDR1 and CDR2: SEHNR and FQNEAQ (reference sequence). The CDR3 runs to 12 residues. The V gene lost 2 bases and the J gene lost 6 bases, with 5 bases spanning the gap. CDR3 loop: CASSLSSQPQHF. CDR3 coding DNA: TGTGCCAGCAGCTTATCAAGTCAGCCCCAGCATTTT.

This clonotype was counted ten times or more. The chain joins TRBV27 to TRBJ2-7; 8 positions match TRBD2. The CDR3 runs 13 residues. Trimming took 7 bases from V and 4 from J; bases not matched to a gene: 6. Germline CDR1 MNHEY, CDR2 SMNVEV (reference sequence). The CDR3, as DNA: TGTGCCAGCAAACGGGGGGGCTCTTACGAGCAGTACTTC. Encoded protein: CASKRGGSYEQYF.

This clonotype was recorded a few times. This rearrangement joins TRBV9 to TRBJ1-1; no clear D. V lost 4 bases, J lost 8 bases, and 12 bases lay in between. Germline V lookup: CDR1 SGDLS, CDR2 YYNGEE. This CDR3 has 12 residues. CDR3 region: CASSSRTQEAFF. The CDR3, as DNA: TGTGCCAGCAGCTCGCGGACGCAAGAAGCTTTCTTT. The entire variable domain, with the rest obtained from reference TRBV9 and TRBJ1-1, is as follows: DSGVTQTPKHLITATGQRVTLRCSPRSGDLSVYWYQQSLDQGLQFLIQYYNGEERAKGNILERFSAQQFPDLHSELNLSSLELGDSALYFCASSSRTQEAFFGQGTRLTVV.

The chain joins TRBV6-5 to TRBJ2-5; TRBD1 aligns across 7 bases. This CDR3 region has 14 residues. V gave up 5 bases and J gave up 1 base; unmatched junction bases: 4. Per germline, CDR1 MNHEY and CDR2 SVGAGI. For the CDR3, the DNA is TGTGCCAGCAGTCACGACAGGGTCCAAGAGACCCAGTACTTC. It codes for CASSHDRVQETQYF.

The table lists this clonotype with many counts. This chain connects TRBV7-2 to TRBJ1-2; D is undetermined. This CDR3 contains 15 residues. V was cut by 5 bases and J by 8 bases, with 21 bases left in between. CDR1 and CDR2 from the germline V gene are SGHTA and FQGNSA. The CDR3 DNA reads TGTGCCAGCAGCCCATACTATGAGGGCACCGGGGGCTACACCTTC. As protein: CASSPYYEGTGGYTF.

This clonotype was seen a few times. V usage is TRBV6-5 and J usage is TRBJ2-3; no firm D call. The CDR3 has 15 residues. The ends were cut back, 0 bases at V and 6 bases at J, with 13 bases in the middle. Germline-derived CDR1 and CDR2 are MNHEY and SVGAGI. The CDR3 region has the DNA TGTGCCAGCAGTTACTCCCAACCTTCTAGGGATACGCAGTATTTT. It encodes CASSYSQPSRDTQYF.

In its sample, this clonotype was seen a few times. The chain links TRBV7-2 to TRBJ2-7; D call uncertain. V was clipped by 0 bases and J by 3 bases, with 12 bases between them. CDR1 and CDR2 from the germline V gene are SGHTA and FQGNSA. CDR3 size: 15 residues. CDR3 residues: CASSLALGSLYEQYF. The DNA for the CDR3 is TGTGCCAGCAGCTTAGCGCTGGGTTCGCTCTACGAGCAGTACTTC.

This clonotype was found many times. The chain employs TRBV5-1 and TRBJ2-3; D not certain. The germline V and J ends were trimmed by 2 bases and 0 bases, with 13 bases remaining between them. This CDR3 has 16 amino acids. Germline V gives CDR1 SGHRS, CDR2 YFSETQ. The DNA for the CDR3 is TGCGCCAGCAGCTTCGGCGGCAAAACTAGCACAGATACGCAGTATTTT. Translated, it gives CASSFGGKTSTDTQYF.

This clonotype occurred many times. The J gene is TRBJ1-6, the V gene TRBV15; possible D gene TRBD1, 6 bases. Trimming cost V 3 bases and J 9 bases, with 12 bases left between them. CDR1 is LNHNV and CDR2 is YYDKDF in the germline V gene (reference sequence). This CDR3 is 14 amino acids long. The CDR3: CATSSGQRTSPLHF. The CDR3 region has the DNA TGTGCCACCAGCAGTGGACAGAGGACTTCACCCCTCCACTTT.

The J gene is TRBJ2-5, the V gene TRBV5-1; 11 bases map to TRBD2. The CDR3 extends over 15 amino acids. V dropped 1 base and J dropped 3; count of bases not matched to a gene: 2. Germline CDR1 and CDR2: SGHRS and YFSETQ. CDR3 in amino acids: CASSLKTSGEETQYF. CDR3 nucleotide sequence: TGCGCCAGCAGCTTGAAGACTAGCGGGGAAGAGACCCAGTACTTC.

The chain combines TRBV9 with TRBJ2-4, with 9 nucleotides matching TRBD2. Unmatched junction bases numbered 6, after V lost 3 bases and J lost 2 bases. Germline CDR1 SGDLS, CDR2 YYNGEE. CDR3 length: 16 amino acids. As DNA, the CDR3 is TGTGCCAGCAGCGCAACTAGCGGGTGGACCAAAAACATTCAGTACTTC. This translates into CASSATSGWTKNIQYF.

V and J are TRBV7-3 and TRBJ2-3; either TRBD1 or TRBD2 may supply D (5 bases each). This CDR3 contains 15 residues. V shed 3 bases and J shed 3 bases, with 13 bases lying between them. Germline loops: CDR1 SGHTA, CDR2 FQGTGA. The CDR3 here is CASSLAGSLTDTQYF. The DNA for the CDR3 is TGTGCCAGCAGCTTGGCAGGGAGTCTGACAGATACGCAGTATTTT.